This paragraph reports one TCR beta chain. The source of the sample is a study of blood T cell repertoires in COVID-19. Under the authors' procedure: Amplification of reference gene primers provided the estimated nucleated cell counts. Using immunoSEQ multiplex PCR, the repertoire was profiled, and TCRdb retains in-frame clones only, with some absent. The V and J calls and clone size come from that table; D and trimming were worked out from the DNA. This table holds a few hundred thousand clones, around 91% found once. V shed 1 base and J 5 bases; nucleotides not matched to a gene: 9. The CDR3 runs to 17 residues. CDR1 and CDR2 (germline): SGHAT, FQNNGV. Participants spanned ages about 18 to 100 years and resided in fewer than 30 US areas. Assignments of participants to cohorts depended upon their own reported clinical history.

The rearrangement uses TRBV11-2 and TRBJ2-5, with 11 nucleotides matching TRBD2. This TCR was sampled from a young woman with acute COVID-19. The sequencing input was PBMCs or T cells enriched from blood (not recorded which). CDR3 DNA: TGTGCCAGCAGCTTAGGGCTAGCGGGAGGTTCGGGGGAGACCCAGTACTTC. Residues: CASSLGLAGGSGETQYF.